This is a list of T cell receptor beta chains from one sample in a study of cytomegalovirus exposure and HLA in healthy donors. Clones were read by immunoSEQ multiplex PCR, and TCRdb kept only the in-frame ones, dropping some. This sample has 95,000 to 150,000 clones; around 80% occur once, and the top ten carry around 9.9%. The source material was PBMCs. The receptors derive from a man aged 25-45 years in good health and CMV-seropositive. CDR3s include the opening cysteine and the closing phenylalanine or tryptophan. A D gene is named only where the DNA matches it firmly. The size of a clone is reported for some rows only, either as once, few or many, or as a class for expanded clones.

j_call d_call v_call clone_size cdr3_aa cdr3_nt
TRBJ1-3 NA TRBV7-6 once CASSLTIDSGNTIYF TGTGCCAGCAGCTTAACCATAGACTCTGGAAACACCATATATTTT
TRBJ2-1 NA TRBV29-1 NA CSVDRGDGEQFF TGCAGCGTTGACAGGGGAGACGGTGAGCAGTTCTTC
TRBJ2-5 NA TRBV4-3 NA CASSQEQVGGETQYF TGCGCCAGCAGCCAGGAACAGGTCGGGGGAGAGACCCAGTACTTC
TRBJ2-1 TRBD2 TRBV14 few CASSQLAGASSEQFF TGTGCCAGCAGCCAACTAGCGGGAGCCTCCAGTGAGCAGTTCTTC
TRBJ1-3 NA TRBV5-1 NA CASSNRQGRSGNTIYF TGCGCCAGCAGCAACCGGCAGGGTAGGTCTGGAAACACCATATATTTT
TRBJ2-7 TRBD2 TRBV28 NA CASSQGLAGVEQYF TGTGCCAGCAGTCAGGGACTAGCGGGAGTCGAGCAGTACTTC
TRBJ2-1 TRBD1 TRBV27 NA CASRSTGGRPIFSRGEQFF TGTGCCAGCAGATCCACAGGGGGCAGACCGATTTTCAGTCGCGGGGAGCAGTTCTTC
TRBJ2-3 TRBD2 TRBV4-2 NA CASSQGGGLAALSADTQYF TGTGCCAGCAGCCAGGGAGGGGGACTAGCGGCCCTCTCGGCAGATACGCAGTATTTT
TRBJ2-5 NA TRBV10-3 NA CAISETRSQETQYF TGTGCCATCAGCGAAACGCGATCGCAAGAGACCCAGTACTTC
TRBJ1-5 NA TRBV30 once CAWSHSYDQPQHF TGTGCCTGGAGTCACAGTTACGATCAGCCCCAGCATTTT
TRBJ2-1 NA TRBV7-6 NA CASSFRRGNNEQFF TGTGCCAGCAGCTTTCGACGGGGTAACAATGAGCAGTTCTTC
TRBJ1-2 TRBD1 TRBV29-1 NA CSVEDRGRGYTF TGCAGCGTAGAGGACAGGGGCCGTGGCTACACCTTC
TRBJ2-2 NA TRBV11-2 NA CASSSVGGEVGELFF TGTGCCAGCAGCTCGGTTGGGGGCGAGGTCGGGGAGCTGTTTTTT
TRBJ2-5 NA TRBV2 NA CASSPGDGRRDRETQYF TGTGCCAGTTCCCCGGGGGACGGGAGAAGGGACCGAGAGACCCAGTACTTC
TRBJ2-5 TRBD1 TRBV5-1 NA CASSSTGARETQYF TGCGCCAGCAGCTCCACAGGGGCGCGGGAGACCCAGTACTTC
TRBJ1-6 TRBD1 TRBV4-3 few CASSRSQGAKRSPLHF TGCGCCAGCAGCCGCTCTCAGGGGGCAAAGCGCTCACCCCTCCACTTT
TRBJ2-1 TRBD2 TRBV15 few CATSVPSGTYNEQFF TGTGCCACCAGCGTTCCTAGCGGGACCTACAATGAGCAGTTCTTC
TRBJ1-5 NA TRBV9 few CASSTTPSPNQPQHF TGTGCCAGCAGCACCACACCTAGTCCCAATCAGCCCCAGCATTTT
TRBJ1-5 NA TRBV7-8 NA CASSLEGNPSNQPQHF TGTGCCAGCAGCTTAGAGGGGAACCCCAGCAATCAGCCCCAGCATTTT
TRBJ2-5 TRBD2 TRBV2 NA CASSADIAGGPSRETQYF TGTGCCAGCAGTGCTGACATAGCGGGAGGGCCGTCGAGGGAGACCCAGTACTTC
TRBJ2-7 TRBD2 TRBV6-5 NA CASMREGRYEQYF TGTGCCAGCATGCGGGAGGGCCGCTACGAGCAGTACTTC
TRBJ1-2 TRBD1 TRBV27 once CASGYRGGYTF TGTGCCAGCGGATACAGGGGTGGCTACACCTTC
TRBJ1-5 TRBD1 TRBV27 NA CASSWGQGAHQPQHF TGTGCCAGCAGCTGGGGACAGGGGGCCCATCAGCCCCAGCATTTT
TRBJ2-5 NA TRBV7-6 once CASSLENRETQYF TGTGCCAGCAGCTTAGAAAACCGGGAGACCCAGTACTTC
TRBJ2-7 TRBD1 TRBV5-1 NA CASSFGDRAASEQYF TGCGCCAGCAGCTTTGGGGACAGGGCGGCCTCCGAGCAGTACTTC
TRBJ1-5 TRBD1 TRBV6-6 NA CASSSRQGGQPQHF TGTGCCAGCAGTTCTAGACAGGGTGGGCAGCCCCAGCATTTT
TRBJ2-7 NA TRBV30 NA CAWSLAGAKYF TGTGCCTGGAGTCTCGCGGGGGCGAAGTACTTC
TRBJ2-1 TRBD2 TRBV7-2 few CASSFPTSGSNEQFF TGTGCCAGCAGCTTCCCGACTAGCGGGAGTAATGAGCAGTTCTTC
TRBJ1-2 NA TRBV27 NA CASSLRGNYGYTF TGTGCCAGCAGTTTAAGGGGGAACTATGGCTACACCTTC
TRBJ2-7 NA TRBV11-2 NA CASSFFLRGSAITTYEQYF TGTGCCAGCAGCTTTTTCCTCCGGGGATCCGCGATCACCACCTACGAGCAGTACTTC
TRBJ2-7 TRBD1 TRBV28 NA CASSLWTGVLTYEQYF TGTGCCAGCAGTTTATGGACAGGGGTCCTTACCTACGAGCAGTACTTC
TRBJ2-3 NA TRBV28 NA CASSSLLILEADTQYF TGTGCCAGCAGTTCCCTCCTCATCCTAGAGGCAGATACGCAGTATTTT
TRBJ2-7 NA TRBV7-9 NA CSSSLVGRRGDYEQYF TGTTCCAGCAGCTTAGTGGGGCGCAGGGGGGATTACGAGCAGTACTTC
TRBJ2-7 TRBD2 TRBV7-9 NA CASRGLAYEQYF TGTGCCAGCAGGGGACTAGCCTACGAGCAGTACTTC
TRBJ2-3 TRBD2 TRBV15 NA CATSRVGTSVTDTQYF TGTGCCACCAGCAGAGTAGGGACTAGCGTCACAGATACGCAGTATTTT